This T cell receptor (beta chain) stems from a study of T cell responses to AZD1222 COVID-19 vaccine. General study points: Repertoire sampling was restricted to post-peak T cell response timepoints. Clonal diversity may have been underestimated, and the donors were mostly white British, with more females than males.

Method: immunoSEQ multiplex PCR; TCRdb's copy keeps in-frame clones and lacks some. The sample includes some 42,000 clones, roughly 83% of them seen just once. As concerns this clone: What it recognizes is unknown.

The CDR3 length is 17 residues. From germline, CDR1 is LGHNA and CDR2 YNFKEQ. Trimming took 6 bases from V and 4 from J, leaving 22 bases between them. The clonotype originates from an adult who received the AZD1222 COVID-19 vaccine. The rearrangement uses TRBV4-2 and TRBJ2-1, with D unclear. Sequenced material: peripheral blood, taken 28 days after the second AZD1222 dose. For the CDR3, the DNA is TGTGCCAGCAGTTACGATCAAACGGTTCGGATTTACAATGAGCAGTTCTTC. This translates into CASSYDQTVRIYNEQFF.